This TCR beta chain appears in the sequencing data of a study of human T cells and chemical hapten exposure. Study information: The patients were mostly female; they had alopecia areata, totalis or universalis. Study conclusions and caveats: The formation of large CDR3 similarity clusters by expanded TCRs significantly exceeded that of controls.

The study's library attached unique molecular identifiers to single cDNA molecules. TCRdb fed the RACE reads into MiXCR, producing one record per CDR3 protein. The table has about 350,000 distinct CDR3 sequences, over 6% seen once; the top ten hold about 5.6%. There are many counts of this clonotype. The antigen is unknown. At one end the junction does not follow the germline gene, possibly because of a read error. The germline gives CDR1 SGHRS, CDR2 YFSETQ. The CDR3 length is 14 residues. Stated time point: patch test 2, 6 weeks after DPC sensitization. Treatment defined: therapeutic diphenylcyclopropenone sensitization with weekly scalp DPC.

The chain recombines TRBV5-1 with TRBJ2-3; D might be TRBD1 or TRBD2, each matching 5 bases. The clonotype comes from a woman aged 18 to 35 with alopecia areata. Some clones in this sample may be carry-over from other donors' samples. The source material was whole blood, sampled in connection with sensitization to the hapten diphenylcyclopropenone (DPC). The CDR3, as DNA: TGTGCCAGCAGCTTGGGGGATTCAACAGATACGCAGTATTTT. It codes for CASSLGDSTDTQYF.